These 27 T cell receptor beta chains were all obtained from the same sample, sequenced in a study of cytomegalovirus exposure and HLA in healthy donors. It was with 60 Vbeta and 13 Jbeta primers that the PCR ran. TCRdb's table, derived via immunoSEQ multiplex PCR, lists solely in-frame clones and lacks some. Here the sample spans tens of thousands of clones, about 80% being singletons. The sequenced sample was PBMCs. The receptors originated from a man aged 50 or older in good health and CMV-seronegative.

This chain links TRBV2 with TRBJ2-5; 8 nucleotides align to TRBD1. The CDR3 totals 14 residues. J gave up 1 base and V 6 bases, and 4 bases lay outside the gene matches. The germline CDR1 and CDR2 sequences are SNHLY and FYNNEI. DNA for the CDR3: TGTGCCAGCAGCGTGGACAGGGCCCAAGAGACCCAGTACTTC. It codes for CASSVDRAQETQYF. The full variable domain, with the rest looked up from reference TRBV2 and TRBJ2-5, is EPEVTQTPSHQVTQMGQEVILRCVPISNHLYFYWYRQILGQKVEFLVSFYNNEISEKSEIFDDQFSVERPDGSNFTLKIRSTKLEDSAMYFCASSVDRAQETQYFGPGTRLLVL.

V is TRBV7-6 and J is TRBJ1-1; 9 bases line up with TRBD1. The germline V gene encodes CDR1 SGHVS and CDR2 FNYEAQ. This CDR3 has 14 residues. The trim removed 4 bases at V and 3 bases at J, leaving 3 bases unmatched. CDR3 in amino acids: CASSSGTGYTEAFF. DNA of the CDR3: TGTGCCAGCAGCTCTGGGACAGGGTACACTGAAGCTTTCTTT.

V usage is TRBV10-3 and J usage is TRBJ1-5; possible D gene TRBD1, 5 bases. CDR1 is ENHRY, CDR2 SYGVKD, per germline. Trimming cost V 2 bases and J 4 bases, with 12 bases left between them. The CDR3 is 15 amino acids. The CDR3: CAISEGGAANQPQHF. In DNA, the CDR3 is TGTGCCATCAGTGAGGGAGGGGCAGCTAATCAGCCCCAGCATTTT.

DNA for the CDR3: TGTGCCACGACAGGGAACTACGAGCAGTACTTC. It translates to CATTGNYEQYF. The V gene is TRBV6-1, the J gene TRBJ2-7; 7 bases agree with TRBD1. V lost 10 bases and J lost 3; bases outside the gene matches: 3. CDR3 length: 11 amino acids. CDR1 and CDR2 (germline): MNHNS, SASEGT.

The V call is TRBV2, the J call TRBJ2-1; tentatively, D is TRBD1 (6 bases). The CDR3 is 12 residues long. The V end lost 6 bases, the J end lost 7 bases, and 10 bases lay between the germline ends. Germline CDR1 is SNHLY and CDR2 is FYNNEI. The chain's CDR3 is CASSTDRNEQFF. The CDR3 region has the DNA TGTGCCAGCAGCACAGACAGGAATGAGCAGTTCTTC. The complete variable domain, with remaining parts taken from reference TRBV2 and TRBJ2-1, reads EPEVTQTPSHQVTQMGQEVILRCVPISNHLYFYWYRQILGQKVEFLVSFYNNEISEKSEIFDDQFSVERPDGSNFTLKIRSTKLEDSAMYFCASSTDRNEQFFGPGTRLTVL.

This clone occurred once. As DNA, the CDR3 is TGTGCCAGCAGCCCGAATGAGGGCCGGGTCACTGAAGCTTTCTTT. This translates into CASSPNEGRVTEAFF. This chain connects TRBV13 to TRBJ1-1; D not resolved. The V and J ends lost 5 bases and 4 bases respectively, with 17 bases between them. The germline CDR1 and CDR2 sequences are PRHDT and FYEKMQ (reference sequence). The CDR3 totals 15 residues.

The table lists this clone with a count of one. The chain recombines TRBV11-3 with TRBJ1-1; a weak D match, TRBD1 (5 bases). Trimming took 3 bases from V and 1 from J, leaving 6 bases between them. Germline CDR1 reads SGHNT; CDR2 reads YENEEA. The length of the CDR3 is 13 residues. CDR3 nucleotide sequence: TGTGCCAGCAGCTTCCAGGGGAACACTGAAGCTTTCTTT. Residues: CASSFQGNTEAFF. Looking up the rest from reference TRBV11-3 and TRBJ1-1 gives the full variable domain: EAGVVQSPRYKIIEKKQPVAFWCNPISGHNTLYWYLQNLGQGPELLIRYENEEAVDDSQLPKDRFSAERLKGVDSTLKIQPAELGDSAVYLCASSFQGNTEAFFGQGTRLTVV.

Details on this clone: Other DNA sequences in the sample encode the same CDR3. V gene TRBV6-5 combines with J gene TRBJ1-2, with D perhaps matching TRBD1 (6 bases). V was cut by 0 bases and J by 7 bases, with 12 bases left in between. This CDR3 is 14 amino acids long. Germline CDR1 reads MNHEY; CDR2 reads SVGAGI. CDR3 coding DNA: TGTGCCAGCAGTTACTCACAGGGAAAACTTGGCTACACCTTC. This encodes CASSYSQGKLGYTF.

This chain links TRBV5-4 with TRBJ1-1; TRBD1 agrees at 7 bases. Trimming took 4 bases from V and 2 from J; bases not matched to a gene: 8. Germline V gene sequence: CDR1 SGHNT, CDR2 YYREEE (reference sequence). The CDR3 spans 15 residues. The CDR3 DNA reads as TGTGCCAGCAGCATTGACAGGGCTTTTAACACTGAAGCTTTCTTT. Translating gives CASSIDRAFNTEAFF.

This sequence joins TRBV30 and TRBJ2-7; D is unresolved. Germline-derived CDR1 and CDR2 are GTSNPN and SVGIG (reference sequence). The CDR3 runs 12 residues. V was shortened by 1 base and J by 3 bases, with 7 bases between the two germline ends. This CDR3 is CAWSGRLYEQYF. The CDR3 DNA reads as TGTGCCTGGAGTGGCAGACTCTACGAGCAGTACTTC.

J is TRBJ1-4 and V is TRBV5-1, with 7 bases lining up with TRBD1. Looked up from germline, CDR1 is SGHRS and CDR2 is YFSETQ. Losses at the gene ends were 0 bases for V and 6 bases for J; bases not matched to a gene: 8. This CDR3 has 16 amino acids. The CDR3 sequence is CASSLAVGGAYEKLFF. CDR3 nucleotides: TGCGCCAGCAGCTTGGCCGTAGGGGGCGCGTATGAAAAACTGTTTTTT.

The rearrangement links TRBV5-1 to TRBJ1-1; the D gene is possibly TRBD1 (6 bases). V lost 4 bases to trimming and J lost 3 bases, with 13 bases between them. The length of the CDR3 is 14 residues. The germline CDR1 and CDR2 sequences are SGHRS and YFSETQ. This chain's CDR3 is CASSPQGLYTEAFF. The CDR3 bases are TGCGCCAGCAGCCCACAGGGATTGTACACTGAAGCTTTCTTT.

The V call is TRBV7-8, the J call TRBJ1-2, with a tentative D call TRBD1 (5 bases). V lost 1 base and J 8 bases, leaving 11 bases between the germline ends. The germline gives CDR1 SGHVS, CDR2 FQNEAQ. This CDR3 is 13 amino acids long. The CDR3 loop is CASSLGSREGYTF. The CDR3 nucleotides read TGTGCCAGCAGCTTAGGGTCCAGGGAAGGCTACACCTTC.

The genes are TRBV7-9 and TRBJ1-1, with 8 bases aligning to TRBD1. V lost 4 bases and J lost 6; bases outside the gene matches: 10. CDR3 size: 15 residues. Germline loops: CDR1 SEHNR, CDR2 FQNEAQ (reference sequence). CDR3 amino acids: CASSSVGQGVAEAFF. The CDR3 DNA reads TGTGCCAGCAGCTCCGTAGGACAGGGAGTTGCTGAAGCTTTCTTT.

The rearrangement links TRBV7-2 to TRBJ1-4, with D perhaps TRBD1 (5 bases). CDR1 is SGHTA and CDR2 is FQGNSA in the germline V gene. V shed 5 bases and J shed 0 bases, with 10 bases lying between them. The CDR3 has 15 amino acids. CDR3 nucleotides: TGTGCCAGCAGCCCCCGACAGACAACTAATGAAAAACTGTTTTTT. Protein: CASSPRQTTNEKLFF.

This clone was seen only once. The chain links TRBV30 to TRBJ2-3, with D maybe TRBD2 (6 bases). The CDR3 totals 13 residues. V gave up 2 bases and J gave up 4 bases, with 10 bases separating them. Germline V lookup: CDR1 GTSNPN, CDR2 SVGIG (reference sequence). The CDR3 bases are TGTGCCTGGAGTCCTTGGGGGGCAGATACGCAGTATTTT. This gives the protein CAWSPWGADTQYF.

This chain uses TRBV5-1 with TRBJ1-1; TRBD1 matches 8 bases. The length of the CDR3 is 13 residues. Germline-derived CDR1 and CDR2 are SGHRS and YFSETQ. The ends lost 2 bases at V and 6 bases at J; junction bases unmatched: 3. The CDR3 DNA reads as TGCGCCAGCAGCTTTCAGGGGGCCTCTGAAGCTTTCTTT. Translation: CASSFQGASEAFF.

This clone was counted between two and nine times. The rearrangement links TRBV7-9 to TRBJ2-6, with D maybe TRBD2 (5 bases). Germline assignment: CDR1 SEHNR and CDR2 FQNEAQ (reference sequence). Trimming removed 5 bases from V and 2 bases from J, with 16 bases in between. The CDR3 spans 17 residues. The CDR3 DNA follows: TGTGCCAGCAGCCCAGCCAACCAAGCGGCTGGGGCCAACGTCCTGACTTTC. Encoded protein: CASSPANQAAGANVLTF.

The rearrangement joins TRBV28 to TRBJ2-3; D is unresolved. Germline V gene lookup returns CDR1 MDHEN and CDR2 SYDVKM. The CDR3 has 11 amino acids. The V and J ends lost 1 base and 6 bases respectively, with 2 bases between them. CDR3 nucleotides: TGTGCCAGCAGTTTATCTGATACGCAGTATTTT. Translation: CASSLSDTQYF.

DNA for the CDR3: TGTGCCAGCAGTTTAGCCCCCGGGGTCTTGAGAAAACTGTTTTTT. It is translated as CASSLAPGVLRKLFF. This chain uses TRBV28 with TRBJ1-4, with D hard to call. Germline lookup yields CDR1 MDHEN and CDR2 SYDVKM. V shed 2 bases and J shed 10 bases, with 17 bases lying between them. CDR3 size: 15 residues.

J is TRBJ1-5 and V is TRBV4-2, with 7 bases that match TRBD1. CDR3 length: 18 residues. The germline gives CDR1 LGHNA, CDR2 YNFKEQ. J gave up 0 bases and V 0 bases, and 8 bases lay outside the gene matches. The CDR3 reads CASSQDWDSRNSNQPQHF. CDR3 coding DNA: TGTGCCAGCAGCCAAGATTGGGACAGTCGAAATAGCAATCAGCCCCAGCATTTT.

This clone is categorized as medium-sized. V and J are TRBV4-1 and TRBJ2-3; 7 positions agree with TRBD1. This CDR3 is 17 amino acids long. Germline V gene data show CDR1 as MGHRA and CDR2 as YSYEKL. V dropped 0 bases and J dropped 4; count of bases not matched to a gene: 10. Here the CDR3 reads CASSQDSDREVADTQYF. CDR3 in DNA: TGCGCCAGCAGCCAAGATTCCGACAGGGAAGTGGCAGATACGCAGTATTTT.

This sequence joins TRBV10-1 and TRBJ2-2; D is unclear. Trimming left V 6 bases short and J 4 bases short, with 9 bases between. CDR1 is WNHNN and CDR2 is SYGVQD in the germline V gene (reference sequence). The CDR3 runs 13 residues. The CDR3 nucleotides are TGCGCCAGCAGGAACTCGGGCACCGGGGAGCTGTTTTTT. Protein: CASRNSGTGELFF.

The chain employs TRBV28 and TRBJ1-5; perhaps TRBD1 as D (6 bases). Trimming stripped 5 bases from V and 1 base from J, with 12 bases between. The CDR3 contains 15 residues. Germline values: CDR1 MDHEN, CDR2 SYDVKM. The chain's CDR3 is CASSSGRGSNQPQHF. As DNA, the CDR3 is TGTGCCAGCAGTAGCGGGAGGGGGAGCAATCAGCCCCAGCATTTT. Full variable domain (remainder filled in from reference TRBV28 and TRBJ1-5): DVKVTQSSRYLVKRTGEKVFLECVQDMDHENMFWYRQDPGLGLRLIYFSYDVKMKEKGDIPEGYSVSREKKERFSLILESASTNQTSMYLCASSSGRGSNQPQHFGDGTRLSIL.

This clone was detected once. The J gene is TRBJ1-1, the V gene TRBV4-1; 8 bases match TRBD1. V lost 4 bases, J lost 10 bases, and 5 bases stayed unmatched. CDR3 size: 12 residues. Germline lookup yields CDR1 MGHRA and CDR2 YSYEKL. The CDR3 region is CASSRRQGIAFF. The CDR3 DNA sequence: TGCGCCAGCAGCCGACGACAGGGGATAGCTTTCTTT.

This clone appeared a few times. CDR3 nucleotide sequence: TGTGCCAGCAGCCGGGACTTCTCTTATGGCTACACCTTC. Protein: CASSRDFSYGYTF. The rearrangement links TRBV5-8 to TRBJ1-2, with D perhaps matching TRBD1 (5 bases). V was trimmed by 4 bases and J by 5 bases, leaving 12 bases between them. The CDR3 totals 13 residues. The germline CDR1 and CDR2 sequences are SGHTS and YDEGEE.

The V gene is TRBV7-9, the J gene TRBJ1-3, with 7 bases lining up with TRBD1. Germline V gene data show CDR1 as SEHNR and CDR2 as FQNEAQ (reference sequence). The CDR3 sequence is 16 residues long. V gave up 0 bases and J gave up 0 bases; unmatched junction bases: 2. CDR3 region: CASSLAGGPSGNTIYF. CDR3 in DNA: TGTGCCAGCAGCTTAGCAGGGGGCCCCTCTGGAAACACCATATATTTT.